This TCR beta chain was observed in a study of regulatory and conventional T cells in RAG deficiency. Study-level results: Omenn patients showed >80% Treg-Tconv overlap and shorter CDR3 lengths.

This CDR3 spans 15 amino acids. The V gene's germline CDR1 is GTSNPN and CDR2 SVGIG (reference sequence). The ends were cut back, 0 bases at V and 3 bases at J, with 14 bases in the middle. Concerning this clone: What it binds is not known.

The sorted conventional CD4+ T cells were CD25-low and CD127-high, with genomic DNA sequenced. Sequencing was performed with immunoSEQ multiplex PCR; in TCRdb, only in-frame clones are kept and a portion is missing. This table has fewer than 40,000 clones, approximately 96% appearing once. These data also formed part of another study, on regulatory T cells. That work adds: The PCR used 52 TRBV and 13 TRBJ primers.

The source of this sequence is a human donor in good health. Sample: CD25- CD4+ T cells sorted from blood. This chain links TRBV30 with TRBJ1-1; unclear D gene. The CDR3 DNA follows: TGTGCCTGGAGTGTGAGGATGGCCGGATACACTGAAGCTTTCTTT. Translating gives CAWSVRMAGYTEAFF.